What follows are 28 T cell receptor beta chains derived from one specimen sequenced in a study of blood T cell repertoires in COVID-19. Here immunoSEQ multiplex PCR was the method, and the copy in TCRdb shows in-frame clones only, minus some. The table includes 200,000 to 250,000 clones, around 84% detected once. Specimen: PBMCs or T cells enriched from blood (not recorded which). Receptor source: a middle-aged woman who had recovered from COVID-19.

V and J are TRBV4-3 and TRBJ1-1; D remains ambiguous. Germline V CDR1 and CDR2: LGHNA, YSLEER. There are 15 residues in the CDR3. Trimming took 0 bases from V and 3 from J, leaving 11 bases between them. The CDR3 DNA reads TGCGCCAGCAGCCAAGAAAACCGAAGAGACACTGAAGCTTTCTTT. Translating it yields CASSQENRRDTEAFF.

This chain joins TRBV18 and TRBJ2-5; a weak D match, TRBD2 (6 bases). V lost 3 bases and J 4 bases, leaving 18 bases between the germline ends. Germline-derived CDR1 and CDR2 are KGHSH and LQKENI. The CDR3 contains 16 residues. CDR3 sequence (DNA): TGTGCCAGCTCACCCGGCGGAGGGCTGGGGGGAGAGACCCAGTACTTC. Translated: CASSPGGGLGGETQYF.

The CDR3 is CASSIRVSSYNEQFF. In DNA, the CDR3 is TGTGCCAGCAGCATACGGGTGAGCTCCTACAATGAGCAGTTCTTC. This chain connects TRBV7-2 to TRBJ2-1; D gene uncertain. This CDR3 is 15 amino acids long. The germline CDR1 and CDR2 sequences are SGHTA and FQGNSA. V dropped 5 bases and J dropped 0 bases, with 11 bases sitting between them.

This clone showed up just a few times. This rearrangement joins TRBV19 to TRBJ2-7; D not resolved. The CDR3 consists of 14 residues. V was trimmed by 1 base and J by 0 bases, leaving 7 bases between them. Germline CDR1 is LNHDA and CDR2 is SQIVND (reference sequence). In DNA form, the CDR3 reads TGTGCCAGTAGTATAGTCGCGGCCTCCTACGAGCAGTACTTC. Translating gives CASSIVAASYEQYF.

V gene TRBV9 combines with J gene TRBJ2-6, with D tentatively TRBD1 (5 bases). This CDR3 has 18 amino acids. Trimming cost V 3 bases and J 0 bases, with 16 bases left between them. The germline V gene encodes CDR1 SGDLS and CDR2 YYNGEE. The CDR3 loop is CASSARGIPYSGANVLTF. CDR3 DNA sequence: TGTGCCAGCAGCGCAAGGGGAATTCCCTACTCTGGGGCCAACGTCCTGACTTTC.

The chain joins TRBV30 to TRBJ1-4, with D possibly matching TRBD1 (5 bases). Per the germline V gene, CDR1 is GTSNPN and CDR2 is SVGIG (reference sequence). CDR3 size: 17 residues. V lost 2 bases and J lost 4, with 20 bases in between. The CDR3 loop reads CAWSIWGEPRFNEKLFF. For the CDR3, the DNA is TGTGCCTGGAGTATTTGGGGGGAGCCACGTTTTAATGAAAAACTGTTTTTT.

The rearrangement joins TRBV25-1 to TRBJ1-3; D ambiguous. The CDR3 length is 15 residues. The germline gives CDR1 MGHDK, CDR2 SYGVNS. V gave up 0 bases and J gave up 4 bases, with 10 bases separating them. The CDR3 DNA sequence: TGTGCCAGCAGTGAATACGTAGCATTCGGAAACACCATATATTTT. It yields the protein CASSEYVAFGNTIYF.

The genes are TRBV2 and TRBJ1-4, with D possibly being TRBD1 (5 bases). Trimming pared 6 bases from V and 5 bases from J, leaving 16 bases between. The CDR3 is made up of 15 amino acids. The germline gives CDR1 SNHLY, CDR2 FYNNEI. CDR3 residues: CASRDQRDFNEKLFF. The CDR3 bases are TGTGCCAGCAGGGACCAAAGGGACTTCAATGAAAAACTGTTTTTT.

The chain links TRBV5-1 to TRBJ2-7; TRBD2 matches 8 bases. J was trimmed by 3 bases and V by 4 bases; bases with no gene match: 9. Germline loops: CDR1 SGHRS, CDR2 YFSETQ. The CDR3 sequence is 15 residues long. The CDR3 DNA follows: TGCGCCAGCAGCCCTGGGGCGGGAGGATTCTACGAGCAGTACTTC. Its translation: CASSPGAGGFYEQYF.

The chain joins TRBV11-3 to TRBJ2-3; D remains unclear. V lost 5 bases, J lost 0 bases, and 12 bases lay in between. Germline V gene data show CDR1 as SGHNT and CDR2 as YENEEA. The CDR3 extends over 15 amino acids. CDR3 protein: CASSADSSSTDTQYF. The CDR3 region has the DNA TGTGCCAGCAGCGCCGACTCCTCTAGCACAGATACGCAGTATTTT.

CDR3 in amino acids: CASSPRGKETQYF. CDR3 sequence (DNA): TGTGCCAGCAGCCCCCGGGGAAAAGAGACCCAGTACTTC. The V call is TRBV9, the J call TRBJ2-5, with D possibly TRBD2 on 5 matching bases. V shed 4 bases and J shed 3 bases, with 10 bases lying between them. This CDR3 has 13 residues. CDR1 and CDR2 from the germline V gene are SGDLS and YYNGEE.

The chain is built from TRBV29-1 and TRBJ2-3; TRBD1 is a possible D gene (5 bases). CDR3 size: 12 residues. V was trimmed by 2 bases and J by 4 bases, leaving 7 bases between them. The V gene's germline CDR1 is SQVTM and CDR2 ANQGSEA. The CDR3 DNA reads TGCAGCGTTGAACAGGGTTCAGATACGCAGTATTTT. Translation: CSVEQGSDTQYF.

The chain joins TRBV5-1 to TRBJ2-2; 10 nucleotides line up with TRBD1. Trimming cost V 7 bases and J 8 bases; bases outside gene matches: 8. Germline-derived CDR1 and CDR2 are SGHRS and YFSETQ. This CDR3 has 14 amino acids. The CDR3 region is CASLRDRGKGELFF. CDR3 bases: TGCGCCAGCCTTCGGGACAGGGGAAAAGGGGAGCTGTTTTTT.

This rearrangement joins TRBV19 to TRBJ1-5, with 9 bases that match TRBD1. Trimming took 5 bases from V and 0 from J; bases not matched to a gene: 8. This CDR3 region has 17 residues. From germline, CDR1 is LNHDA and CDR2 SQIVND (reference sequence). In nucleotides, the CDR3 is TGTGCCAGTAGTCCCCCGACAGGGGGACGTAGCAATCAGCCCCAGCATTTT. Translated: CASSPPTGGRSNQPQHF.

The chain uses TRBV18 and TRBJ1-4, with TRBD1 as a possible D gene (5 bases). With 6 bases removed from V and 8 bases from J, the gap between germline ends came to 16 bases. This CDR3 comprises 14 residues. Germline values: CDR1 KGHSH, CDR2 LQKENI. CDR3 in DNA: TGTGCCAGCTCCCGTGGATGGGGCCGAGAAAAACTGTTTTTT. It encodes CASSRGWGREKLFF.

V is TRBV27 and J is TRBJ2-2, with 8 bases fitting TRBD1. Germline V lookup: CDR1 MNHEY, CDR2 SMNVEV (reference sequence). The junction had 6 bases not matched to a gene; V was cut back by 6 bases and J by 6 bases. This CDR3 is built from 14 residues. The DNA for the CDR3 is TGTGCCAGCAGACATTCAGGGGGCCCCGGGGAGCTGTTTTTT. Its protein product is CASRHSGGPGELFF.

The rearrangement links TRBV27 to TRBJ1-5; D remains ambiguous. Trimming took off 5 bases at V and 0 bases at J, with 14 bases between the two ends. Per the germline V gene, CDR1 is MNHEY and CDR2 is SMNVEV (reference sequence). The CDR3 sequence is 16 residues long. CDR3 DNA: TGTGCCAGCAGTAAACGAGCCGGGGATAGCAATCAGCCCCAGCATTTT. This codes for CASSKRAGDSNQPQHF.

The genes are TRBV3-1 (or the pseudogene TRBV3-2) and TRBJ1-2; TRBD1 agrees at 8 bases. Trimming at V came to 1 base and at J to 6 bases, leaving 7 bases not matched to a gene. Germline V lookup: CDR1 LGHDT, CDR2 YNNKEL (reference sequence). The CDR3 is 15 amino acids. CDR3 nucleotide sequence: TGTGCCAGCAGCCAAGCAGGGGGCGCGAGCCATGGCTACACCTTC. Protein product: CASSQAGGASHGYTF.

The J gene is TRBJ1-3, the V gene TRBV2, with a weak D call TRBD1 (5 bases). This CDR3 is built from 15 residues. The germline V gene encodes CDR1 SNHLY and CDR2 FYNNEI. V was trimmed by 2 bases and J by 0 bases, leaving 8 bases between them. The CDR3 sequence is CASSEQGSSGNTIYF. The CDR3 nucleotides are TGTGCCAGCAGTGAACAGGGTAGCTCTGGAAACACCATATATTTT.

V and J are TRBV5-1 and TRBJ2-7; 8 positions match TRBD1. This CDR3 is 16 amino acids long. Germline CDR1 reads SGHRS; CDR2 reads YFSETQ. With 0 bases clipped from V and 4 bases from J, the junction kept 9 bases outside the gene matches. This CDR3 is CASSLAGAGGLYEQYF. DNA of the CDR3: TGCGCCAGCAGCTTGGCCGGGGCAGGGGGCTTGTACGAGCAGTACTTC.

The chain recombines TRBV28 with TRBJ2-1, with TRBD1 matching 9 bases. Trimming removed 4 bases from V and 10 bases from J; junction bases left unmatched: 8. This CDR3 spans 14 amino acids. Germline V gives CDR1 MDHEN, CDR2 SYDVKM. CDR3 sequence (DNA): TGTGCCAGCAGTTGGCGAGACAGGGGGTCCGAGCAGTTCTTC. It codes for CASSWRDRGSEQFF.

J is TRBJ1-2 and V is TRBV2; a weak D match, TRBD1 (5 bases). This CDR3 contains 14 residues. The ends were cut back, 1 base at V and 7 bases at J, with 13 bases in the middle. CDR1 is SNHLY, CDR2 FYNNEI, per germline. This chain's CDR3 is CASSEDVPRVGYTF. The CDR3 bases are TGTGCCAGCAGTGAAGATGTCCCCAGGGTTGGCTACACCTTC.

The chain employs TRBV12-3 or TRBV12-4 and TRBJ2-4; D not resolved. The V end was cut by 3 bases, the J end by 8 bases, with 11 bases between. This CDR3 is 13 amino acids long. The DNA of the CDR3 is TGTGCCAGCAGTTTGTCCTTCCCGGACATTCAGTACTTC. This gives the protein CASSLSFPDIQYF.

The rearrangement uses TRBV30 and TRBJ2-3; D is perhaps TRBD1 (5 bases). Trimming took 2 bases from V and 9 from J, leaving 12 bases between them. This CDR3 region has 12 residues. In germline, CDR1 is GTSNPN, CDR2 SVGIG (reference sequence). CDR3 loop: CAWSSGPGTQYF. In nucleotides, the CDR3 is TGTGCCTGGAGTTCAGGGCCCGGCACGCAGTATTTT.

This chain connects TRBV11-3 to TRBJ1-1; D gene uncertain. The germline CDR1 and CDR2 sequences are SGHNT and YENEEA. Trimming removed 5 bases from V and 7 bases from J, with 14 bases in between. The CDR3 sequence is 13 residues long. CDR3 loop: CASSPSLVLEAFF. DNA for the CDR3: TGTGCCAGCAGCCCAAGCTTGGTCCTTGAAGCTTTCTTT.

This clone was recorded a few times. CDR3 region: CAWSGRRGQEGYGNEKLFF. The CDR3 nucleotides are TGTGCCTGGAGTGGTAGGAGAGGACAGGAGGGATACGGAAATGAAAAACTGTTTTTT. The chain has TRBV30 and TRBJ1-4, with 7 bases that match TRBD1. V was clipped by 1 base and J by 5 bases; unmatched bases: 19. CDR3 size: 19 residues. Germline V gene data show CDR1 as GTSNPN and CDR2 as SVGIG (reference sequence).

The gene calls are TRBV12-3 or TRBV12-4 and TRBJ1-4, with D tentatively TRBD1 (5 bases). This CDR3 is 12 amino acids long. The V end lost 11 bases, the J end lost 8 bases, and 15 bases lay between the germline ends. CDR3 amino acids: CACGGSEEKLFF. The DNA for the CDR3 is TGTGCCTGCGGGGGGTCTGAAGAAAAACTGTTTTTT.

This chain joins TRBV29-1 and TRBJ1-1; 9 bases fit TRBD1. With V trimmed by 1 base and J by 5 bases, 2 bases remained unmatched. CDR3 length equals 13 residues. Germline CDR1 is SQVTM and CDR2 is ANQGSEA. The CDR3 DNA reads as TGCAGCGTTGAAGTCGACAGGGGGACTGAAGCTTTCTTT. Translation: CSVEVDRGTEAFF.